The 20 T cell receptor beta chains below were found in one sample sequenced in a study of blood T cell repertoires in COVID-19. The protocol was immunoSEQ multiplex PCR, while the TCRdb copy is restricted to in-frame clones and leaves out a portion. The sample yields about 140,000 clones, more than 75% seen once. Specimen: peripheral blood. Receptors were obtained from a woman in her thirties or forties with acute or convalescent COVID-19.

The chain combines TRBV6-2 or TRBV6-3 with TRBJ2-3; no clear D. Trimming cost V 0 bases and J 5 bases, with 9 bases left between them. This CDR3 is 14 amino acids long. Germline V gives CDR1 MNHEY, CDR2 SVGEGT. CDR3 residues: CASSYSSSRDTQYF. CDR3 nucleotide sequence: TGTGCCAGCAGTTACTCGAGTTCAAGAGATACGCAGTATTTT.

The sample holds one count of this clone. V is TRBV19 and J is TRBJ1-1; TRBD1 might be the D (5 bases). Trimming left V 3 bases short and J 1 base short, with 12 bases between. The CDR3 is 15 residues long. Germline V lookup: CDR1 LNHDA, CDR2 SQIVND (reference sequence). The CDR3 coding sequence is TGTGCCAGTAGTATTAGTTTAGGGGAGAACACTGAAGCTTTCTTT. This encodes CASSISLGENTEAFF.

The chain is built from TRBV7-9 and TRBJ1-2, with TRBD1 matching over 11 bases. Trimming at V came to 3 bases and at J to 3 bases, leaving 3 bases not matched to a gene. Germline CDR1 is SEHNR and CDR2 is FQNEAQ (reference sequence). The CDR3 is made up of 15 amino acids. DNA of the CDR3: TGTGCCAGCAGCTTTGGACAGGGGGCAGACTATGGCTACACCTTC. Translating it yields CASSFGQGADYGYTF.

The rearrangement joins TRBV7-3 to TRBJ1-1, with D maybe TRBD1 (6 bases). Trimming shortened V by 1 base and J by 6 bases, and 12 bases separated the two germline ends. Germline-derived CDR1 and CDR2 are SGHTA and FQGTGA. The CDR3 is 14 amino acids. The CDR3 reads CASSLNRGAPEAFF. CDR3 DNA sequence: TGTGCCAGCAGCTTAAATCGGGGGGCTCCTGAAGCTTTCTTT.

The chain links TRBV11-2 to TRBJ1-5; TRBD1 matches at 7 bases. The CDR3 length is 14 residues. From germline, CDR1 is SGHAT and CDR2 FQNNGV. V was clipped by 3 bases and J by 4 bases; unmatched bases: 3. CDR3 DNA: TGTGCCAGCAGCTTGGCGGGACAGAATCAGCCCCAGCATTTT. It yields the protein CASSLAGQNQPQHF.

The rearrangement uses TRBV11-1 and TRBJ1-2; no definite D call. This CDR3 comprises 16 residues. The V gene's germline CDR1 is SGHAT and CDR2 FQDESV (reference sequence). The V gene lost 2 bases and the J gene lost 4 bases, with 17 bases spanning the gap. This CDR3 reads CASSLRGAEVAYGYTF. CDR3 bases: TGTGCCAGCAGCTTAAGAGGCGCTGAGGTTGCCTATGGCTACACCTTC.

The chain carries TRBV7-9 and TRBJ1-2, with D possibly being TRBD1 (5 bases). CDR1 is SEHNR, CDR2 FQNEAQ, per germline (reference sequence). The CDR3 has 16 amino acids. With 5 bases removed from V and 6 bases from J, the gap between germline ends came to 22 bases. The CDR3: CASSGPKGGRDDGYTF. The CDR3 DNA sequence: TGTGCCAGCAGCGGACCGAAGGGTGGCAGGGATGATGGCTACACCTTC.

The chain links TRBV14 to TRBJ2-7, with D perhaps TRBD2 (6 bases). The CDR3 is made up of 16 amino acids. The V gene's germline CDR1 is SGHDN and CDR2 FVKESK. The germline V and J ends were trimmed by 0 bases and 5 bases, with 17 bases remaining between them. DNA of the CDR3: TGTGCCAGCAGCCAAGAGAGAGGAGTCGGGGGAAACGAGCAGTACTTC. It yields the protein CASSQERGVGGNEQYF.

J is TRBJ2-7 and V is TRBV19; 11 bases align to TRBD2. The length of the CDR3 is 16 residues. Germline CDR1 is LNHDA and CDR2 is SQIVND (reference sequence). The V segment lost 5 bases and the J segment 1 base; nucleotides outside the gene matches: 7. CDR3 coding DNA: TGTGCCAGTAGTTCACCGGGACTAGCGGCTTCCTACGAGCAGTACTTC. It encodes CASSSPGLAASYEQYF.

This chain links TRBV7-3 with TRBJ2-1, with 9 bases fitting TRBD1. Trimming cost V 0 bases and J 3 bases; bases outside gene matches: 3. Germline assignment: CDR1 SGHTA and CDR2 FQGTGA. The CDR3 runs to 16 residues. The CDR3, as DNA: TGTGCCAGCAGCTTAACGCGACAGGGGGTCTACAATGAGCAGTTCTTC. Translating it yields CASSLTRQGVYNEQFF.

This clone was counted a few times. The chain combines TRBV6-2 or TRBV6-3 with TRBJ2-1; possibly TRBD2 for D (6 bases). The germline gives CDR1 MNHEY, CDR2 SVGEGT. The CDR3 spans 14 residues. V was shortened by 5 bases and J by 0 bases, with 8 bases between the two germline ends. The CDR3 sequence is CASSRGSSYNEQFF. The DNA for the CDR3 is TGTGCCAGCAGTCGGGGGAGCTCCTACAATGAGCAGTTCTTC.

This chain uses TRBV7-2 with TRBJ2-7; 8 bases line up with TRBD2. The CDR3 runs to 15 residues. V gave up 5 bases and J gave up 1 base; unmatched junction bases: 7. Germline values: CDR1 SGHTA, CDR2 FQGNSA. The CDR3 here is CASSETSVTSYEQYF. Written as DNA, the CDR3 is TGTGCCAGCAGCGAGACTAGCGTGACGTCCTACGAGCAGTACTTC.

The V gene is TRBV29-1, the J gene TRBJ2-1; TRBD2 matches 14 bases. V was clipped by 7 bases and J by 10 bases; unmatched bases: 9. CDR3 length equals 14 residues. Germline loops: CDR1 SQVTM, CDR2 ANQGSEA. CDR3 nucleotides: TGCAGCGGTTACGGGACTAGCGGGAGTGAGGAGCAGTTCTTC. The encoded protein is CSGYGTSGSEEQFF.

The rearrangement links TRBV7-2 to TRBJ2-1; 8 bases line up with TRBD2. With V trimmed by 5 bases and J by 1 base, 4 bases remained unmatched. CDR3 size: 15 residues. The germline gives CDR1 SGHTA, CDR2 FQGNSA. The CDR3 protein is CASSLSGGSYNEQFF. The CDR3 nucleotides are TGTGCCAGCAGCCTATCGGGGGGGTCCTACAATGAGCAGTTCTTC.

The chain couples TRBV6-4 to TRBJ2-1; TRBD2 agrees at 7 bases. This CDR3 has 15 amino acids. V was pared by 0 bases and J by 8 bases, with 7 bases of the junction left unmatched. Germline CDR1 MRHNA, CDR2 SNTAGT. The CDR3 DNA sequence: TGTGCCAGCAGTGACTCGCCGGGAGGCCCCTATGAGCAGTTCTTC. Protein product: CASSDSPGGPYEQFF.

The J gene is TRBJ1-1, the V gene TRBV9; D perhaps matches TRBD1 (6 bases). Germline values: CDR1 SGDLS, CDR2 YYNGEE. The CDR3 contains 16 residues. Trimming took off 0 bases at V and 5 bases at J, with 17 bases between the two ends. The CDR3 DNA reads as TGTGCCAGCAGCGTAGGAACTCCGGGACATAGGACTGAAGCTTTCTTT. Its translation is CASSVGTPGHRTEAFF.

The sample holds one count of this clone. This chain joins TRBV12-3 or TRBV12-4 and TRBJ2-5; D unclear. The CDR3 extends over 11 amino acids. Trimming stripped 6 bases from V and 4 bases from J, with 6 bases between. The CDR3 nucleotides read TGTGCCAGCAGCTGGGCAGAGACCCAGTACTTC. Amino acid sequence: CASSWAETQYF.

A note on this clone: The sample has other DNA sequences that encode this CDR3 too. The J gene is TRBJ1-2, the V gene TRBV6-5; 7 bases are shared with TRBD1. Germline V gene sequence: CDR1 MNHEY, CDR2 SVGAGI. V gave up 0 bases and J gave up 4 bases; unmatched junction bases: 2. The CDR3 is 14 residues long. The DNA of the CDR3 is TGTGCCAGCAGTTACTCGGGGGACAGCTATGGCTACACCTTC. As protein: CASSYSGDSYGYTF.

The chain uses TRBV19 and TRBJ2-2; 9 bases are a match to TRBD2. V dropped 5 bases and J dropped 4; count of bases not matched to a gene: 5. This CDR3 is 15 amino acids long. The germline CDR1 and CDR2 sequences are LNHDA and SQIVND (reference sequence). CDR3 in DNA: TGTGCCAGTAGTTCGTTAGCGGGAGCCACCGGGGAGCTGTTTTTT. It yields the protein CASSSLAGATGELFF.

V usage is TRBV6-5 and J usage is TRBJ2-3, with no clear D. The CDR3 has 13 amino acids. V lost 6 bases, J lost 5 bases, and 12 bases lay in between. Germline assignment: CDR1 MNHEY and CDR2 SVGAGI. Here the CDR3 reads CASRPISVDTQYF. The CDR3 DNA reads as TGTGCCAGCAGGCCTATTTCGGTAGATACGCAGTATTTT.